Presented here are 5 T cell receptor beta chains from one specimen sequenced in a study of T cell repertoires in cytomegalovirus infection. TCRdb processed the reads anew with MiXCR; each CDR3 protein has one entry. This repertoire shows approximately 500,000 distinct CDR3 sequences, 25% to 35% found once; its top ten account for around a sixth. No antigen has been assigned to these receptors. The material was cultured PBMCs, obtained from culture after CMV antigen stimulation. The receptors stem from a human donor in good health (CMV status not recorded). Some clones in this sample may be carry-over from other donors' samples.

The chain links TRBV4-3 to TRBJ2-7, with 12 bases matching TRBD2. The trim removed 0 bases at V and 3 bases at J, leaving 9 bases unmatched. CDR1 and CDR2 from the germline V gene are LGHNA and YSLEER. CDR3 length: 18 amino acids. For the CDR3, the DNA is TGCGCCAGCAGCCAAGAGCGGCTAGCGGGAGGGTGGGGCTACGAGCAGTACTTC. This sequence encodes CASSQERLAGGWGYEQYF.

The rearrangement links TRBV7-2 to TRBJ2-1, with D tentatively TRBD2 (5 bases). Trimming took off 3 bases at V and 5 bases at J, with 11 bases between the two ends. This CDR3 has 14 amino acids. Per the germline V gene, CDR1 is SGHTA and CDR2 is FQGNSA. DNA for the CDR3: TGTGCCAGCAGCTTGGCACTAGTTAACAATGAGCAGTTCTTC. This translates into CASSLALVNNEQFF.

This clonotype was found a few times. This rearrangement joins TRBV7-8 to TRBJ2-3; D is unclear. The V end lost 0 bases, the J end lost 5 bases, and 9 bases lay between the germline ends. Per germline, CDR1 SGHVS and CDR2 FQNEAQ. The CDR3 runs 14 residues. DNA for the CDR3: TGTGCCAGCAGCTTAGCTTCTTTTGGAGATACGCAGTATTTT. Translation gives CASSLASFGDTQYF.

This clonotype showed up just a few times. V gene TRBV7-3 combines with J gene TRBJ2-1; unclear D gene. The CDR3 sequence is 14 residues long. The V end lost 2 bases, the J end lost 6 bases, and 11 bases lay between the germline ends. Per the germline V gene, CDR1 is SGHTA and CDR2 is FQGTGA. CDR3 sequence: CASSLVGSANEQFF. In nucleotides, the CDR3 is TGTGCCAGCAGCTTAGTGGGTAGTGCCAATGAGCAGTTCTTC.

The CDR3 nucleotides read TGTGCTAGTGCCCCTAGCGGGGAACTTCAAGAGACCCAGTACTTC. Amino acids: CASAPSGELQETQYF. The V and J genes are TRBV12-5 and TRBJ2-5; 9 nucleotides agree with TRBD2. V lost 7 bases and J lost 2; bases outside the gene matches: 8. The CDR3 loop spans 15 amino acids. CDR1 is LGHNT and CDR2 is FRNRAP in the germline V gene.